The 26 T cell receptor beta chains below all came from one sample that was sequenced in a study of cytomegalovirus exposure and HLA in healthy donors. Sequenced by immunoSEQ multiplex PCR; TCRdb stores in-frame clones only, minus some. The repertoire holds about 71,000 clones, with 94% as singletons. The sequencing sample was made of PBMCs. All receptors come from a woman aged 18-30 years in good health and CMV-seronegative.

The chain combines TRBV7-9 with TRBJ1-2; possible D gene TRBD1, 6 bases. V was clipped by 1 base and J by 2 bases, with 11 bases between them. The CDR3 is 15 amino acids. CDR1 is SEHNR and CDR2 is FQNEAQ in the germline V gene (reference sequence). As DNA, the CDR3 is TGTGCCAGCAGCTTAGAAGGGACACTCAACTATGGCTACACCTTC. It yields the protein CASSLEGTLNYGYTF.

This clone has a single count. The rearrangement uses TRBV10-2 and TRBJ2-7; TRBD2 agrees at 12 bases. CDR1 and CDR2 (germline): WSHSY, SAAADI. The CDR3 has 14 residues. V gave up 2 bases and J gave up 4 bases; unmatched junction bases: 0. The CDR3 protein is CASSEGLAGYEQYF. CDR3 bases: TGCGCCAGCAGTGAGGGACTAGCGGGGTACGAGCAGTACTTC.

The rearrangement joins TRBV27 to TRBJ2-4; 9 positions agree with TRBD1. J was trimmed by 1 base and V by 5 bases; bases with no gene match: 18. Germline CDR1 MNHEY, CDR2 SMNVEV (reference sequence). The CDR3 has 20 residues. This CDR3 reads CASSPQRVTGGMVAKNIQYF. The CDR3 DNA sequence: TGTGCCAGCAGTCCCCAGAGGGTGACAGGGGGTATGGTGGCCAAAAACATTCAGTACTTC.

The chain couples TRBV25-1 to TRBJ1-5; D is unclear. Germline-derived CDR1 and CDR2 are MGHDK and SYGVNS. The length of the CDR3 is 13 residues. V lost 1 base and J 4 bases, leaving 5 bases between the germline ends. CDR3 coding DNA: TGTGCCAGCAGTGAATCAGGTAATCAGCCCCAGCATTTT. This codes for CASSESGNQPQHF.

The chain combines TRBV10-3 with TRBJ1-2; D possibly corresponds to TRBD1 (6 bases). V lost 5 bases to trimming and J lost 0 bases, with 13 bases between them. The germline gives CDR1 ENHRY, CDR2 SYGVKD. The CDR3 extends over 15 amino acids. CDR3 in DNA: TGTGCCATCAGTAAGAGGACAGAATCTAACTATGGCTACACCTTC. Translating gives CAISKRTESNYGYTF.

The chain combines TRBV6-1 with TRBJ2-1; the D gene is possibly TRBD1 (6 bases). V lost 5 bases and J lost 5, with 10 bases in between. The CDR3 totals 13 residues. Germline V CDR1 and CDR2: MNHNS, SASEGT. The CDR3 DNA sequence: TGTGCCAGCAGTAGCACAGGGAACAATGAGCAGTTCTTC. The encoded protein is CASSSTGNNEQFF.

The chain employs TRBV27 and TRBJ2-7; 9 nucleotides align to TRBD1. CDR3 size: 16 residues. Germline values: CDR1 MNHEY, CDR2 SMNVEV (reference sequence). V lost 6 bases and J lost 1; bases outside the gene matches: 10. The CDR3 region is CASRGTRGQGSYEQYF. The CDR3, as DNA: TGTGCCAGCAGAGGAACCCGCGGACAGGGGTCCTACGAGCAGTACTTC.

The CDR3 DNA sequence: TGTGCCAGTAGTACACAGGGCAATCAGCCCCAGCATTTT. Protein product: CASSTQGNQPQHF. The V call is TRBV19, the J call TRBJ1-5; the D gene is possibly TRBD1 (5 bases). The CDR3 runs 13 residues. Trimming took off 4 bases at V and 2 bases at J, with 6 bases between the two ends. Germline loops: CDR1 LNHDA, CDR2 SQIVND (reference sequence).

This chain uses TRBV10-3 with TRBJ2-5; 9 positions agree with TRBD1. Germline CDR1 and CDR2: ENHRY and SYGVKD. The CDR3 totals 14 residues. Unmatched junction bases numbered 5, after V lost 6 bases and J lost 3 bases. The CDR3 is CAIRTGQGEETQYF. The CDR3 DNA is TGTGCCATCAGAACGGGACAGGGAGAAGAGACCCAGTACTTC.

The rearrangement joins TRBV10-3 to TRBJ2-1, with a weak D call TRBD2 (6 bases). The CDR3 has 16 amino acids. The V and J ends lost 6 bases and 7 bases respectively, with 22 bases between them. Germline CDR1 and CDR2: ENHRY and SYGVKD. The CDR3 loop reads CAISRRGVDGLNEQFF. CDR3 nucleotides: TGTGCCATCAGCCGACGCGGGGTGGATGGCTTGAATGAGCAGTTCTTC.

This chain joins TRBV5-5 and TRBJ2-2; no clear D gene. The CDR3 is 13 amino acids. The germline gives CDR1 SGHKS, CDR2 YYEKEE (reference sequence). V gave up 2 bases and J gave up 1 base, with 3 bases separating them. The CDR3 is CASSFMNTGELFF. The CDR3 DNA sequence: TGTGCCAGCAGCTTCATGAACACCGGGGAGCTGTTTTTT.

This clone was counted once. The chain couples TRBV18 to TRBJ2-2; no clear D gene. Germline CDR1 is KGHSH and CDR2 is LQKENI. The CDR3 length is 12 residues. V dropped 3 bases and J dropped 3 bases, with 2 bases sitting between them. CDR3 residues: CASSPYTGELFF. The CDR3 coding sequence is TGTGCCAGCTCACCCTACACCGGGGAGCTGTTTTTT.

This sequence joins TRBV4-2 and TRBJ2-3, with TRBD2 matching 7 bases. V dropped 0 bases and J dropped 7; count of bases not matched to a gene: 10. Germline CDR1 is LGHNA and CDR2 is YNFKEQ. The CDR3 contains 16 residues. The CDR3 nucleotides read TGTGCCAGCAGCCAAGATCGCCTGGCGGGGGTGAATACGCAGTATTTT. It yields the protein CASSQDRLAGVNTQYF.

This clone was seen only once. The rearrangement uses TRBV6-1 and TRBJ2-1; perhaps TRBD2 as D (5 bases). Trimming shortened V by 6 bases and J by 0 bases, and 9 bases separated the two germline ends. Germline CDR1 is MNHNS and CDR2 is SASEGT. The CDR3 length is 14 residues. In DNA form, the CDR3 reads TGTGCCAGCAGCCAGCGGAGCTCCTACAATGAGCAGTTCTTC. Translation gives CASSQRSSYNEQFF.

The V gene is TRBV2, the J gene TRBJ2-7; tentative D call: TRBD1 (6 bases). The germline V gene encodes CDR1 SNHLY and CDR2 FYNNEI. The CDR3 covers 15 residues. Trimming pared 6 bases from V and 4 bases from J, leaving 19 bases between. The CDR3 here is CASREQGFAPYEQYF. DNA of the CDR3: TGTGCCAGCAGGGAACAGGGATTCGCCCCTTACGAGCAGTACTTC.

The chain uses TRBV4-2 and TRBJ1-5, with a possible D match to TRBD1 (6 bases). The CDR3 loop spans 15 amino acids. The germline gives CDR1 LGHNA, CDR2 YNFKEQ. Trimming removed 0 bases at V and 2 bases at J, with 8 bases between. The CDR3 loop is CASSQDRQGNQPQHF. The CDR3 coding sequence is TGTGCCAGCAGCCAAGATCGACAGGGCAATCAGCCCCAGCATTTT.

The rearrangement uses TRBV6-5 and TRBJ1-1, with 11 bases that match TRBD1. Looked up from germline, CDR1 is MNHEY and CDR2 is SVGAGI. Trimming at V came to 4 bases and at J to 3 bases, leaving 7 bases not matched to a gene. The CDR3 sequence is 16 residues long. CDR3 amino acids: CASSSGQGANHTEAFF. CDR3 bases: TGTGCCAGCAGTTCCGGACAGGGGGCGAACCACACTGAAGCTTTCTTT.

J is TRBJ1-5 and V is TRBV28; D uncertain. The CDR3 is made up of 16 amino acids. Per germline, CDR1 MDHEN and CDR2 SYDVKM. V lost 5 bases and J 2 bases, leaving 16 bases between the germline ends. The CDR3 loop is CASSPRGPTGNQPQHF. As DNA, the CDR3 is TGTGCCAGCAGTCCCCGGGGTCCCACGGGCAATCAGCCCCAGCATTTT.

J is TRBJ1-6 and V is TRBV7-9; D unclear. The length of the CDR3 is 15 residues. Per the germline V gene, CDR1 is SEHNR and CDR2 is FQNEAQ (reference sequence). Trimming stripped 7 bases from V and 0 bases from J, with 10 bases between. As DNA, the CDR3 is TGTGCCAGCATAAGCGGCAGCTCCTATAATTCACCCCTCCACTTT. It is translated as CASISGSSYNSPLHF.

The gene calls are TRBV5-5 and TRBJ1-1; D is uncertain. The CDR3 consists of 14 residues. V was cut by 4 bases and J by 4 bases, with 14 bases left in between. Germline loops: CDR1 SGHKS, CDR2 YYEKEE (reference sequence). The CDR3 DNA sequence: TGTGCCAGCAGCCTGAGGGCGGGATCCACTGAAGCTTTCTTT. This encodes CASSLRAGSTEAFF.

The rearrangement joins TRBV6-4 to TRBJ1-1; possible D gene TRBD1, 5 bases. Trimming shortened V by 4 bases and J by 1 base, and 10 bases separated the two germline ends. This CDR3 is 14 amino acids long. Looked up from germline, CDR1 is MRHNA and CDR2 is SNTAGT. The CDR3 loop reads CASSGEGENTEAFF. The CDR3 coding sequence is TGTGCCAGCAGTGGGGAAGGGGAGAACACTGAAGCTTTCTTT.

This rearrangement joins TRBV7-2 to TRBJ2-2, with 9 bases matching TRBD1. The trim removed 5 bases at V and 6 bases at J, leaving 4 bases unmatched. From germline, CDR1 is SGHTA and CDR2 FQGNSA. This CDR3 is 14 amino acids long. The DNA of the CDR3 is TGTGCCAGCAGCCGGGACAGGGCTGCCGGGGAGCTGTTTTTT. Its translation is CASSRDRAAGELFF.

The rearrangement uses TRBV7-9 and TRBJ1-2, with 7 bases fitting TRBD1. V lost 5 bases, J lost 3 bases, and 6 bases stayed unmatched. Germline V gene data show CDR1 as SEHNR and CDR2 as FQNEAQ (reference sequence). This CDR3 is 14 amino acids long. The CDR3 region is CASSRGTDYYGYTF. CDR3 coding DNA: TGTGCCAGCAGCCGTGGGACAGACTACTATGGCTACACCTTC.

The chain carries TRBV10-3 and TRBJ2-3, with D unresolved. This CDR3 region has 11 residues. V was trimmed by 10 bases and J by 3 bases, leaving 8 bases between them. Germline assignment: CDR1 ENHRY and CDR2 SYGVKD. This CDR3 is CATLVTDTQYF. The CDR3 DNA sequence: TGTGCCACCCTAGTTACAGATACGCAGTATTTT.

The chain employs TRBV6-6 and TRBJ1-1; D is ambiguous. The length of the CDR3 is 13 residues. Trimming shortened V by 2 bases and J by 0 bases, and 4 bases separated the two germline ends. CDR1 MNHNY and CDR2 SVGAGI come from the germline V gene (reference sequence). The CDR3 is CASSYTMNTEAFF. The CDR3 region has the DNA TGTGCCAGCAGTTACACTATGAACACTGAAGCTTTCTTT.

This clone showed up many times. CDR3 loop: CASSYQYNGEQYF. In nucleotides, the CDR3 is TGTGCCAGCAGTTATCAATACAACGGGGAGCAGTACTTC. J is TRBJ2-7 and V is TRBV6-5, with no clear D. Germline CDR1 and CDR2: MNHEY and SVGAGI. The ends were cut back, 3 bases at V and 7 bases at J, with 13 bases in the middle. The CDR3 is 13 residues long.